This entry is about one TCR beta chain. Its antigen remains undetermined. No much larger clone is present one base from it, and per-base qualities are unavailable. This sample's time point label indicates: about 28 days (+/-7) after the second vaccine dose. AZD1222 recipients with second doses at about 4 weeks or about 12 weeks were pooled, because spike-specific TCR depth and breadth did not differ between schedules. Samples from vaccinated people were obtained from the UK trials COV001 and COV002, which included a single-blind randomized controlled phase 2/3 trial of AZD1222 (ChAdOx1 nCoV-19) in healthy adults. For TCRbeta chain sequencing, PBMC samples from trial participants were taken at day 0 and at day 28 after the second dose. The sample originates from a study of T cell responses to AZD1222 COVID-19 vaccine (dated by TCRdb to the early 2020s). Context from the whole study: A total of 230 to 250 trial participants underwent TCR sequencing, of whom 200 to 220 had received two doses of AZD1222 and roughly 26 had received two doses of the MenACWY control vaccine. Enrollment into the trials was organized by age into subgroups of 18-55, 56-69 and 70-plus years, and those subgroups contained about 150, 27 and 61 TCR-sequenced participants, respectively. What the work shows at the level of the full study, not this receptor alone: Because no day 14 peak-response samples were available, repertoires were characterized only after the peak T cell response. Conclusions about previously exposed vaccinees are limited, since just a handful of AZD1222 recipients were seropositive for SARS-CoV-2 at baseline. After two AZD1222 doses, spike-specific TCR breadth and depth were significantly higher than at day 0 and than in MenACWY recipients. Nearly half of unique spike-specific TCRs reportedly recognized epitopes outside regions mutated in the B.1.351 and B.1.1.7 variants. Participants were mostly white British and included more females than males, and it was suggested by the authors that clonal diversity may have been underestimated. The vaccine-associated CD4 TCRs covered the entire spike protein, and the dominant responses fell in regions 160-218 and 743-854. In the small 56-69-year group, the increase in depth fell short of significance, most likely because of low power.

The CDR3 regions of human TCRbeta chains were subjected to immunosequencing. In the paper's pipeline: TCRs in the repertoires were compared against a reference library of SARS-CoV-2-specific TCRs that had been generated with the MIRA antigen-specificity platform. Breadth was defined as the fraction of unique TCRs that were SARS-CoV-2-associated. Depth was defined as the fraction of total T cells that were SARS-CoV-2-associated. Using the MIRA data, each spike-specific TCR was assigned both to the spike region to which the TCR was reactive and to a CD4 or CD8 class. Log10-transformed breadth and depth values were compared by one-way ANOVA with Sidak's multiple comparisons tests. The clones in this table, taken by TCRdb from immuneACCESS, are in-frame only. Not every clone is retained; where verified, under half of the shortfall comes from an unresolved V gene, and the cause of the rest is unknown. V and J calls and clone size are those listed in that table; D and trimming were worked out from the DNA. Counted in this sample were nearly 90,000 clones; approximately 89% of them appeared once. The ten largest clones represent roughly 5% of the sample.

The CDR3 spans 14 residues, from the cysteine through the phenylalanine. Only the CDR3 DNA stays, 42 bases, in frame from base 1. Per the germline V gene, MNHEY is the CDR1 and SVGAGI is the CDR2. Trimming at the junction amounts to 9 bases on V and 1 base on J, and the germline ends lie 15 bases apart. The sequence is built from TRBV6-5 and TRBJ2-5, with no D gene named confidently. The input for sequencing was peripheral blood, taken 28 days after the second AZD1222 dose. The sequence was obtained from an adult who received the AZD1222 COVID-19 vaccine. The DNA is as follows: TGTGCCAGAACGCCGCGGCAGTTCCAAGAGACCCAGTACTTC. Translated, it reads CARTPRQFQETQYF.